The T cell receptor (beta chain) under discussion was sequenced for a study of cytomegalovirus exposure and HLA in healthy donors. Concerning this clone: Its antigen is undetermined. Relative to the germline gene, one junction end is altered; a read error may explain this.

Germline CDR1 reads PRHDT; CDR2 reads FYEKMQ (reference sequence). The CDR3 is 15 amino acids. Primers for the PCR totalled 60 Vbeta and 13 Jbeta. TCRdb's table, derived via immunoSEQ multiplex PCR, lists solely in-frame clones and lacks some. The sample lists fewer than 350,000 clones, 70% to 90% occurring once. Study outcomes and limitations: Most subjects' HLA-A and HLA-B alleles were reportedly predicted from TCR beta sequences.

V is TRBV13 and J is TRBJ2-3; 9 positions match TRBD1. The sequenced sample was PBMCs. The origin of this receptor is a woman under 30 in good health and CMV-seronegative. CDR3 bases: TGTGCCGGCAGCAAGACAGGGGGTAGCACAGATACGCAGTATTTT. It specifies CAGSKTGGSTDTQYF. The entire variable domain, with the rest obtained from reference TRBV13 and TRBJ2-3, is as follows: AAGVIQSPRHLIKEKRETATLKCYPIPRHDTVYWYQQGPGQDPQFLISFYEKMQSDKGSIPDRFSAQQFSDYHSELNMSSLELGDSALYFCAGSKTGGSTDTQYFGPGTRLTVL.